The next 2 T cell receptor beta chains were all read from a single sample in a study of T cell responses to AZD1222 COVID-19 vaccine. Assay used: immunoSEQ multiplex PCR; TCRdb lists only in-frame clones, some missing. The table lists about 120,000 clones, around nine tenths of them singletons. The sample here was peripheral blood, taken on day 0 of AZD1222 vaccination. These receptors came from an adult in good health.

The chain couples TRBV3-1 (or the pseudogene TRBV3-2) to TRBJ2-1; TRBD2 agrees at 10 bases. Germline CDR1 and CDR2: LGHDT and YNNKEL (reference sequence). V gave up 4 bases and J gave up 7 bases; unmatched junction bases: 10. The CDR3 extends over 16 amino acids. CDR3 coding DNA: TGTGCCAGCAGCCCTCGACTGAGCGGGGGGGGTAATGAGCAGTTCTTC. Protein sequence: CASSPRLSGGGNEQFF.

This clone has just a few counts. This chain uses TRBV7-2 with TRBJ2-3; 8 bases are shared with TRBD1. Losses at the gene ends were 5 bases for V and 7 bases for J; bases not matched to a gene: 8. This CDR3 is built from 14 residues. Germline CDR1 and CDR2: SGHTA and FQGNSA. The CDR3 region has the DNA TGTGCCAGCAGCCCCGACAGGGGAAGGTATACGCAGTATTTT. Translated: CASSPDRGRYTQYF.